This is a list of T cell receptor beta chains from one sample in a study of Ad26.COV2.S vaccination and SARS-CoV-2 variants. Some clones are missing from TCRdb's copy, which holds only in-frame ones; the method was immunoSEQ multiplex PCR. The sample has about 400,000 clones; 80% to 95% are singletons. The sample here was peripheral blood, taken in a trial of Ad26.COV2.S vaccine versus placebo. Source of these receptors: a person between 18 and 59 years old who received the Ad26.COV2.S COVID-19 vaccine or a placebo. CDR3s include the opening cysteine and the closing phenylalanine or tryptophan. The D gene is left open where the match is weak. Expanded clones get a size class; other rows say once, few or many, or leave the size out.

D gene: .; J gene: TRBJ2-7; V gene: TRBV5-1; clone size: .; CDR3 DNA: TGCGCCAGCAGCGCCGGGACGGACCTCTACGAGCAGTACTTC; CDR3 protein: CASSAGTDLYEQYF
D gene: TRBD1; J gene: TRBJ1-2; V gene: TRBV9; clone size: .; CDR3 DNA: TGTGCCAGCAGTGGAGACAGGGGGCTGGTTAGGTATGGCTACACCTTC; CDR3 protein: CASSGDRGLVRYGYTF
D gene: TRBD1; J gene: TRBJ1-6; V gene: TRBV7-9; clone size: .; CDR3 DNA: TGTGCCAGCAGCTTAAGGGGACAGGCGAATTCACCCCTCCACTTT; CDR3 protein: CASSLRGQANSPLHF
D gene: TRBD1; J gene: TRBJ1-1; V gene: TRBV19; clone size: once; CDR3 DNA: TGTGCCAGTAGTAGCGACAGACAGGGAAGGGGGACTGAAGCTTTCTTT; CDR3 protein: CASSSDRQGRGTEAFF
D gene: .; J gene: TRBJ1-4; V gene: TRBV2; clone size: .; CDR3 DNA: TGTGCCAGCAGTGACGAGCCTCCAACTAATGAAAAACTGTTTTTT; CDR3 protein: CASSDEPPTNEKLFF
D gene: TRBD1; J gene: TRBJ1-5; V gene: TRBV5-6; clone size: .; CDR3 DNA: TGTGCCAGCAGCCCAGGGACAGGGCTCCAGCCCCAGCATTTT; CDR3 protein: CASSPGTGLQPQHF
D gene: .; J gene: TRBJ2-3; V gene: TRBV28; clone size: .; CDR3 DNA: TGTGCCAGCAGCTTGGGGGATAGCACAGATACGCAGTATTTT; CDR3 protein: CASSLGDSTDTQYF
D gene: TRBD1; J gene: TRBJ2-1; V gene: TRBV12-5; clone size: once; CDR3 DNA: TGTGCTAGTGGTTTGGTACTGGGGGACAGCTCCTACAATGAGCAGTTCTTC; CDR3 protein: CASGLVLGDSSYNEQFF
D gene: TRBD1; J gene: TRBJ2-5; V gene: TRBV30; clone size: once; CDR3 DNA: TGTGCCTGGACGGGACAGGGGGGCGAGACCCAGTACTTC; CDR3 protein: CAWTGQGGETQYF
D gene: .; J gene: TRBJ1-2; V gene: TRBV6-5; clone size: .; CDR3 DNA: TGTGCCAGCAGTTCCCAGACAGGTCTCGACACCTTC; CDR3 protein: CASSSQTGLDTF
D gene: .; J gene: TRBJ1-2; V gene: TRBV15; clone size: .; CDR3 DNA: TGTGCCACCAGCAGAGATGAAAGCTACACCTTC; CDR3 protein: CATSRDESYTF
D gene: .; J gene: TRBJ2-3; V gene: TRBV6-2/TRBV6-3; clone size: .; CDR3 DNA: TGTGCCAGCAGTTATGAGATGACTAGGGGTGGAAAAGATACGCAGTATTTT; CDR3 protein: CASSYEMTRGGKDTQYF
D gene: .; J gene: TRBJ1-2; V gene: TRBV2; clone size: .; CDR3 DNA: TGTGCCAGCAGTGAACCATTGGACAGCCCCAGAAGAGGGGGCTACACCTTC; CDR3 protein: CASSEPLDSPRRGGYTF
D gene: TRBD2; J gene: TRBJ2-3; V gene: TRBV19; clone size: once; CDR3 DNA: TGTGCCAGTAGTCCCATAGCGGGGGAAAACACAGATACGCAGTATTTT; CDR3 protein: CASSPIAGENTDTQYF
D gene: TRBD2; J gene: TRBJ2-3; V gene: TRBV12-3/TRBV12-4; clone size: .; CDR3 DNA: TGTGCCAGCAGTTTTAGGACTAGCGGAGTGCAGTATTTT; CDR3 protein: CASSFRTSGVQYF
D gene: TRBD2; J gene: TRBJ2-1; V gene: TRBV3-1/TRBV3-2; clone size: .; CDR3 DNA: TGTGCCAGCAGCCAATCTTCTAGCGGGGACCACTCCAGAAATGAGCAGTTCTTC; CDR3 protein: CASSQSSSGDHSRNEQFF
D gene: TRBD2; J gene: TRBJ2-7; V gene: TRBV29-1; clone size: .; CDR3 DNA: TGCAGCGTTGAGACACTAGCGGGGGACTCCTACGAGCAGTACTTC; CDR3 protein: CSVETLAGDSYEQYF
D gene: TRBD1; J gene: TRBJ1-1; V gene: TRBV28; clone size: .; CDR3 DNA: TGTGCCAGCAGATTAACACAGGGGGCTTGGACTGAAGCTTTCTTT; CDR3 protein: CASRLTQGAWTEAFF
D gene: .; J gene: TRBJ1-1; V gene: TRBV15; clone size: .; CDR3 DNA: TGTGCCACCAGCAGAGATGTTGGGAGGGGCCCAGAAACCATGAACACTGAAGCTTTCTTT; CDR3 protein: CATSRDVGRGPETMNTEAFF
D gene: TRBD1; J gene: TRBJ1-2; V gene: TRBV6-5; clone size: .; CDR3 DNA: TGTGCCAGCAGTTACGCAGGGGGTAGCTATGGCTACACCTTC; CDR3 protein: CASSYAGGSYGYTF
D gene: .; J gene: TRBJ1-5; V gene: TRBV20-1; clone size: .; CDR3 DNA: TGCAGTGCTAGTGATTGGATTGAGAAGAATCAGCCCCAGCATTTT; CDR3 protein: CSASDWIEKNQPQHF
D gene: .; J gene: TRBJ2-2; V gene: TRBV14; clone size: .; CDR3 DNA: TGTGCCAGCAGCCAAGATTTTGGAGGGGGGAACACCGGGGAGCTGTTTTTT; CDR3 protein: CASSQDFGGGNTGELFF